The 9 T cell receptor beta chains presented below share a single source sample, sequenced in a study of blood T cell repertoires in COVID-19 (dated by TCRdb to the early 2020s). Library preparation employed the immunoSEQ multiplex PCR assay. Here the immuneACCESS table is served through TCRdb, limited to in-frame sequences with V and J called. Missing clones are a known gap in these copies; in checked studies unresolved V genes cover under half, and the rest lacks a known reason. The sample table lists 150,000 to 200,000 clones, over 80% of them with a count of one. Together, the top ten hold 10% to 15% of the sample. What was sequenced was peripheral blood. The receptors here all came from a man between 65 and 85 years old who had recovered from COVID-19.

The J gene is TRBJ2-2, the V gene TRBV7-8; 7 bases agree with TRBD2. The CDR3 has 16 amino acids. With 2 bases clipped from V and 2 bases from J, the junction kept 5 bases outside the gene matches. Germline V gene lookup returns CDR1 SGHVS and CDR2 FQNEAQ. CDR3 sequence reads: CASSLRGDLNTGELFF. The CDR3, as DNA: TGTGCCAGCAGCTTACGGGGGGACCTAAACACCGGGGAGCTGTTTTTT.

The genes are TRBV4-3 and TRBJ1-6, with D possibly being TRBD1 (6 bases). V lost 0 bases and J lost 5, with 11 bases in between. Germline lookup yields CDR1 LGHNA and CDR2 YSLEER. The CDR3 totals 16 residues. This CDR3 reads CASSQDLGAHNSPLHF. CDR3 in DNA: TGCGCCAGCAGCCAAGATCTGGGGGCCCATAATTCACCCCTCCACTTT.

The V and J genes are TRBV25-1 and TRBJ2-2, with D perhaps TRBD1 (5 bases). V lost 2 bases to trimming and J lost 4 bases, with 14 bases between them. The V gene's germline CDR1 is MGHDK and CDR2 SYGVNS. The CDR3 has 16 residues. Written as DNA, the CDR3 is TGTGCCAGCAGTGAAACGATGGGGCAGGTCACCGGGGAGCTGTTTTTT. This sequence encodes CASSETMGQVTGELFF.

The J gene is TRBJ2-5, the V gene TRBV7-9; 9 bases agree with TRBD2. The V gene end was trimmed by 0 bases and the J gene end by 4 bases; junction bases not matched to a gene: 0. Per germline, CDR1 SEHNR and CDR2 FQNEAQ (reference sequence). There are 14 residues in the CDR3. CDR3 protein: CASSLASGRETQYF. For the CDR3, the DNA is TGTGCCAGCAGCTTAGCTAGCGGGAGAGAGACCCAGTACTTC.

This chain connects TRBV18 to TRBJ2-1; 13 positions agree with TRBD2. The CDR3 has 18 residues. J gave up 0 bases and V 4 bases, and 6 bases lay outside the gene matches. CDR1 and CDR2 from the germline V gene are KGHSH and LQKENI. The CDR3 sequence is CASSLGTSGISSYNEQFF. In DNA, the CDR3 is TGTGCCAGCTCACTAGGGACTAGCGGGATTAGCTCCTACAATGAGCAGTTCTTC. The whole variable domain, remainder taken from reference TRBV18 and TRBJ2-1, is NAGVMQNPRHLVRRRGQEARLRCSPMKGHSHVYWYRQLPEEGLKFMVYLQKENIIDESGMPKERFSAEFPKEGPSILRIQQVVRGDSAAYFCASSLGTSGISSYNEQFFGPGTRLTVL.

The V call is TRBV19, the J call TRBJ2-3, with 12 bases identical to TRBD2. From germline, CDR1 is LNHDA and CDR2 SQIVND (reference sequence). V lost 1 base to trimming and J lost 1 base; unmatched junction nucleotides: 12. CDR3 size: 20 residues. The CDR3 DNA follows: TGTGCCAGTAGTATAGTATCGGCTAGCGGGAGGGCCGGCGGCACAGATACGCAGTATTTT. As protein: CASSIVSASGRAGGTDTQYF.

The CDR3 loop is CASSNRLGGAETQYF. The CDR3 nucleotides read TGTGCCAGTAGTAACCGACTAGGGGGGGCCGAGACCCAGTACTTC. The V call is TRBV19, the J call TRBJ2-5; TRBD2 is a possible D gene (7 bases). Trimming cost V 4 bases and J 5 bases, with 17 bases left between them. The germline V gene has CDR1 LNHDA and CDR2 SQIVND (reference sequence). CDR3 size: 15 residues.

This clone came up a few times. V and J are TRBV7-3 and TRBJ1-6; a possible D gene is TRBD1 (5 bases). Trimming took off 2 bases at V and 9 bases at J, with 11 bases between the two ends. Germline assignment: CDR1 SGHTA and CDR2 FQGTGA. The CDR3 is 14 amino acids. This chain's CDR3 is CASSLSGRGSPLHF. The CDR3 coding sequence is TGTGCCAGCAGCTTATCGGGGCGGGGTTCACCCCTCCACTTT.

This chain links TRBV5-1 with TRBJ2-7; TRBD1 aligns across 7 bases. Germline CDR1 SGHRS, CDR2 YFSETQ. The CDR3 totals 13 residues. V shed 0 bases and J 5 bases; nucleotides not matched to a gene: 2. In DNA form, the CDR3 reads TGCGCCAGCAGCTTGGACAGGGGCAACGAGCAGTACTTC. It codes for CASSLDRGNEQYF. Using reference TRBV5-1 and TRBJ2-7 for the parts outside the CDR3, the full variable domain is KAGVTQTPRYLIKTRGQQVTLSCSPISGHRSVSWYQQTPGQGLQFLFEYFSETQRNKGNFPGRFSGRQFSNSRSEMNVSTLELGDSALYLCASSLDRGNEQYFGPGTRLTVT.